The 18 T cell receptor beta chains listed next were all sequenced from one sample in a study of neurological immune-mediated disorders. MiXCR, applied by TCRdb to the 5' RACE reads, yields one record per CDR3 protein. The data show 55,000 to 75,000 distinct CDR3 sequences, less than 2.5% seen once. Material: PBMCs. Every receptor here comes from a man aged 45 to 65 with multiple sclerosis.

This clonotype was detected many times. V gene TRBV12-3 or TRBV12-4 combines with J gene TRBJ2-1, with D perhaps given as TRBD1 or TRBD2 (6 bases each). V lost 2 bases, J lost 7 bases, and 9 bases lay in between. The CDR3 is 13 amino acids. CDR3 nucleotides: TGTGCCAGCAGTTTAAGGGGGGCGAATGAGCAGTTCTTC. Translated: CASSLRGANEQFF.

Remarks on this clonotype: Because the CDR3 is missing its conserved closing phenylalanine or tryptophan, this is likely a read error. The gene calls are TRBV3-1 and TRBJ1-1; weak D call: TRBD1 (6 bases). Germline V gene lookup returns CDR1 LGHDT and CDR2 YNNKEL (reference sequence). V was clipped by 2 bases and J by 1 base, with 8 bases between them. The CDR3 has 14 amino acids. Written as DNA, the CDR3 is TGTGCCAGCAGCCAACCACAGGGGAACACTGAAGCTTTCAAT. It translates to CASSQPQGNTEAFN.

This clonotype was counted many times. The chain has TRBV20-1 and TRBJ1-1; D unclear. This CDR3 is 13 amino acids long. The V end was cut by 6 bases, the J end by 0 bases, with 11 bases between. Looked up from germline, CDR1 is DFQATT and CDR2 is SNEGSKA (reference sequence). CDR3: CSAAAVMNTEAFF. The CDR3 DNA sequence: TGCAGTGCAGCCGCGGTCATGAACACTGAAGCTTTCTTT.

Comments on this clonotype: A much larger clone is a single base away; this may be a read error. CDR3 DNA sequence: TGCGCCAGCAGCTTGGTGGCCCTGGGGACCCAGTACTTC. Amino acids: CASSLVALGTQYF. The V and J genes are TRBV5-1 and TRBJ2-5; D is undetermined. The CDR3 has 13 residues. The germline V gene has CDR1 SGHRS and CDR2 YFSETQ. V shed 0 bases and J shed 7 bases, with 10 bases lying between them.

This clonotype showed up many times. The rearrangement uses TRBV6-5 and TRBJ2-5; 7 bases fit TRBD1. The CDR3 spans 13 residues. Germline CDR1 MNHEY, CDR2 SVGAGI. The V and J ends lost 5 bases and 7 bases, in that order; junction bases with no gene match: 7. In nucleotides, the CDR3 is TGTGCCAGCAGTGAACAGGGGTGGGTGACCCAGTACTTC. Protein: CASSEQGWVTQYF.

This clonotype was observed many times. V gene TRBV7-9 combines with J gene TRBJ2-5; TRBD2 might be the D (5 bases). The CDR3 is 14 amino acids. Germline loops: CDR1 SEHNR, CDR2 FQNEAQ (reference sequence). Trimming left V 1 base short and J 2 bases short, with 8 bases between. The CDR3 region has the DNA TGTGCCAGCAGCTTAGTAAGCGGACAAGAGACCCAGTACTTC. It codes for CASSLVSGQETQYF. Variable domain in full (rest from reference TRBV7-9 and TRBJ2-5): DTGVSQNPRHKITKRGQNVTFRCDPISEHNRLYWYRQTLGQGPEFLTYFQNEAQLEKSRLLSDRFSAERPKGSFSTLEIQRTEQGDSAMYLCASSLVSGQETQYFGPGTRLLVL.

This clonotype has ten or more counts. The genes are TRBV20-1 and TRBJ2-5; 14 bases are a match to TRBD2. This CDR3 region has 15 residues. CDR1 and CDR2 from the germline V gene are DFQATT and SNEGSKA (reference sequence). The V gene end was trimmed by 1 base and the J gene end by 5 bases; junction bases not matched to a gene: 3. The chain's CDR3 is CSARGTSGGQETQYF. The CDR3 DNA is TGCAGTGCTAGAGGGACTAGCGGGGGGCAGGAGACCCAGTACTTC.

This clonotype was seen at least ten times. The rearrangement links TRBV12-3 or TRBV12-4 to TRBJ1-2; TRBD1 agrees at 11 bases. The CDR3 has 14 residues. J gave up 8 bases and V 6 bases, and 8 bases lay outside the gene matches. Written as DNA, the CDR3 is TGTGCCAGCAGGGCCGGGACAGGGGGTTACGGCTACACCTTC. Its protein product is CASRAGTGGYGYTF.

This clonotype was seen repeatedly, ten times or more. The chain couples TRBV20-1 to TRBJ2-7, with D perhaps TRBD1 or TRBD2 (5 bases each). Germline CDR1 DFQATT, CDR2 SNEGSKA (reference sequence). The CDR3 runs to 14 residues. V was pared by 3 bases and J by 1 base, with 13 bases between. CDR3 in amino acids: CSASRGTLSYEQYF. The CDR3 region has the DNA TGCAGTGCTAGTAGAGGGACCCTATCCTACGAGCAGTACTTC.

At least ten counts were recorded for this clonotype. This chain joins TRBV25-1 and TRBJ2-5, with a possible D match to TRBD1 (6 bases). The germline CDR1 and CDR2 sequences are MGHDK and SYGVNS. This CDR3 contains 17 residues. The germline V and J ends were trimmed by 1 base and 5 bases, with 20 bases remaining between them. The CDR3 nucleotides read TGTGCCAGCAGTGAATCGAGAGTATGGGGGCGAGCGGAGACCCAGTACTTC. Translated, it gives CASSESRVWGRAETQYF. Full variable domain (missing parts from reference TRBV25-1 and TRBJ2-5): EADIYQTPRYLVIGTGKKITLECSQTMGHDKMYWYQQDPGMELHLIHYSYGVNSTEKGDLSSESTVSRIRTEHFPLTLESARPSHTSQYLCASSESRVWGRAETQYFGPGTRLLVL.

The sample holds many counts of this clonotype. CDR3 sequence (DNA): TGCAGTGCTAGAGATCTTATGGAGGAAAACATTCAGTACTTC. Protein sequence: CSARDLMEENIQYF. This rearrangement joins TRBV20-1 to TRBJ2-4; a weak D match, TRBD2 (5 bases). CDR1 and CDR2 (germline): DFQATT, SNEGSKA (reference sequence). This CDR3 contains 14 residues. The ends were cut back, 0 bases at V and 5 bases at J, with 11 bases in the middle.

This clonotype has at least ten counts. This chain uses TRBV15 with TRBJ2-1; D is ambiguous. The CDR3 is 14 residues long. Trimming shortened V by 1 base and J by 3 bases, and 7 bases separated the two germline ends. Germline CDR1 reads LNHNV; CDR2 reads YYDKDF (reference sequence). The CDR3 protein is CATSRAASYNEQFF. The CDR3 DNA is TGTGCCACCAGCAGAGCCGCTAGCTACAATGAGCAGTTCTTC.

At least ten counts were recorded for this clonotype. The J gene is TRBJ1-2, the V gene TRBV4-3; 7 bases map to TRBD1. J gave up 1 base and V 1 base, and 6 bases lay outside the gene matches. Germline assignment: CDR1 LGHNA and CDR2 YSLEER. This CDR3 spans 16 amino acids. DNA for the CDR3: TGCGCCAGCAGCCAAGGGCAGGACAGGCTTAACTATGGCTACACCTTC. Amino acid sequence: CASSQGQDRLNYGYTF.

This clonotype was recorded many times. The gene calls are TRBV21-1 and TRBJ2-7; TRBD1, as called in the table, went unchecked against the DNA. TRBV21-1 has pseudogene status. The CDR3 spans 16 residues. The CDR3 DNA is TGTGCCAGCAGCTCCCCCTGGACAGGGGGCGCGGGTGAGCAGTACTTC. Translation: CASSSPWTGGAGEQYF.

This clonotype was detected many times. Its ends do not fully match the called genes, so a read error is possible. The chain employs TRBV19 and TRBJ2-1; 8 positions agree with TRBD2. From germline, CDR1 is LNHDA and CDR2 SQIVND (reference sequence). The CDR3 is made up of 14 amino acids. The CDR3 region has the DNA TGTGCCAGTAGCATAGGGACTAGCTACAATGAGCAGTTCTTC. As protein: CASSIGTSYNEQFF.

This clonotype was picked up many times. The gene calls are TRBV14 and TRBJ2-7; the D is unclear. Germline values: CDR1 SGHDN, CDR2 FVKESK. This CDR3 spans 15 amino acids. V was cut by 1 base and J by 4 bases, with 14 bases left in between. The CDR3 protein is CASSQGIGPVYEQYF. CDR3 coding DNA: TGTGCCAGCAGCCAAGGAATCGGCCCCGTATACGAGCAGTACTTC.

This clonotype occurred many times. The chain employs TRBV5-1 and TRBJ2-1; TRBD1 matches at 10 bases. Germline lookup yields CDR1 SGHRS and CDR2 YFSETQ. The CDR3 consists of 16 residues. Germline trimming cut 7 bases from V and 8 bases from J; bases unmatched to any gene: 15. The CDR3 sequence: CASRQRGTGVDDEQFF. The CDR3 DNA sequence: TGCGCCAGCCGACAGAGGGGGACAGGGGTTGACGATGAGCAGTTCTTC.

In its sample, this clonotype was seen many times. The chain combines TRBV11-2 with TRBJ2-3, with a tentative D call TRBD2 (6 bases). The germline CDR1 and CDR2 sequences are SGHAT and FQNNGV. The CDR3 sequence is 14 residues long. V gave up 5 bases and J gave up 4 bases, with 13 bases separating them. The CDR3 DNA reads TGTGCCAGCAGCCCCCGGGGGAGCGCAGATACGCAGTATTTT. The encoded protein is CASSPRGSADTQYF.